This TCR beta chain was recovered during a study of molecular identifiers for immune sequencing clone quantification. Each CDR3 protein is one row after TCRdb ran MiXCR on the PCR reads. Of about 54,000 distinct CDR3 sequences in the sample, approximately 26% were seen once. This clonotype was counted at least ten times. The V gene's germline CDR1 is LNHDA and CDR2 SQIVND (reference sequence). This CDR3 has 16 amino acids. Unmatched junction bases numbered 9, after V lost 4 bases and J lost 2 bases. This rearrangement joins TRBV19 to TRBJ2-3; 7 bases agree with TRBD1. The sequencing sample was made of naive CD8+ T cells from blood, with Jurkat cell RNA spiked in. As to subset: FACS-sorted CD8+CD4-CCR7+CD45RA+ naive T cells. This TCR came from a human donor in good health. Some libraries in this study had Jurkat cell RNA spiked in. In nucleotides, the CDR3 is TGTGCCAGTAGTACCGGGGACAGAACTTACACAGATACGCAGTATTTT. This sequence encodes CASSTGDRTYTDTQYF. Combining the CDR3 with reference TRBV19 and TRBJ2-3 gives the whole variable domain DGGITQSPKYLFRKEGQNVTLSCEQNLNHDAMYWYRQDPGQGLRLIYYSQIVNDFQKGDIAEGYSVSREKKESFPLTVTSAQKNPTAFYLCASSTGDRTYTDTQYFGPGTRLTVL.